Detailed here is one T cell receptor beta chain. This CDR3 region has 14 residues. Trimming took off 3 bases at V and 8 bases at J, with 14 bases between the two ends. Germline assignment: CDR1 DFQATT and CDR2 SNEGSKA (reference sequence). This sample is drawn from a study of blood T cell repertoires in COVID-19. Study as a whole: Sources were T cells, B-cell-depleted T cells, or PBMCs; the material itself was cDNA or gDNA.

In the authors' methods: Amplifying reference gene primers gave estimates of nucleated cell counts. TCRdb's table, derived via immunoSEQ multiplex PCR, lists solely in-frame clones and lacks some. The V and J calls and clone size were taken over from that table, and D and trimming were inferred from the DNA. The top ten hold over 5% of the sample, which has around 79,000 clones, about 80% seen once. The sequenced sample consisted of peripheral blood. The chain uses TRBV20-1 and TRBJ1-6; D might be TRBD1 (6 bases). This receptor was obtained from a woman in her sixties or seventies with acute or convalescent COVID-19. CDR3 DNA: TGCAGTGCTAGTAAAACAGGGTGGGATTCACCCCTCCACTTT. It yields the protein CSASKTGWDSPLHF.